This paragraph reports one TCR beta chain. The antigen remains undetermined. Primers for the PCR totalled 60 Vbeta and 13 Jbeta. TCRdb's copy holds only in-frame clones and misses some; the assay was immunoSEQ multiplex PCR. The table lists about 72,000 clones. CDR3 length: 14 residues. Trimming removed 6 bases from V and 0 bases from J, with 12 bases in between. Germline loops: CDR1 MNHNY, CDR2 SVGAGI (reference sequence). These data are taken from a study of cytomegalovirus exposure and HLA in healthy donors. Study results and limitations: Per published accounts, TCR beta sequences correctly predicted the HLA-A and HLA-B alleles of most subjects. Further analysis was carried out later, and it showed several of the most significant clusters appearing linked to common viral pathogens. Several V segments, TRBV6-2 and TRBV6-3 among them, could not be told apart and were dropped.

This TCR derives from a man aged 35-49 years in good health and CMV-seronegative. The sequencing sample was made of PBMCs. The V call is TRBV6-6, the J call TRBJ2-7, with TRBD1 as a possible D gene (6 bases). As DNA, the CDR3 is TGTGCCAGCAGACGACAGGAGAGCTCCTACGAGCAGTACTTC. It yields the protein CASRRQESSYEQYF.